One sample yielded the 17 T cell receptor beta chains listed below, sequenced in a study of blood T cell repertoires in COVID-19 (dated by TCRdb to 2019 to 2021). The library was obtained by the immunoSEQ multiplex PCR assay. TCRdb stores this immuneACCESS table with in-frame sequences only. Part of the clones is absent; in the studies checked, under half of the shortfall reflects unresolved V genes, and no reason is known for the rest. Here the sample has fewer than 30,000 clones; approximately 84% occur a single time. The top ten hold approximately 53% of the sample. The material sequenced was peripheral blood. These receptors were collected from a man in his fifties with active or convalescent COVID-19.

V usage is TRBV7-9 and J usage is TRBJ2-3, with D unresolved. The V gene lost 10 bases and the J gene lost 3 bases, with 20 bases spanning the gap. The CDR3 has 15 residues. Germline values: CDR1 SEHNR, CDR2 FQNEAQ (reference sequence). DNA for the CDR3: TGTGCCACCAAAATCCCTACAGACGGAACAGATACGCAGTATTTT. It is translated as CATKIPTDGTDTQYF.

The rearrangement links TRBV28 to TRBJ2-1, with TRBD2 as a possible D gene (6 bases). CDR1 is MDHEN and CDR2 is SYDVKM in the germline V gene. The CDR3 contains 14 residues. The germline V and J ends were trimmed by 5 bases and 5 bases, with 13 bases remaining between them. For the CDR3, the DNA is TGTGCCAGCAGTCGGCTAGCGATTAACAATGAGCAGTTCTTC. Amino acid sequence: CASSRLAINNEQFF.

The gene calls are TRBV5-1 and TRBJ1-1; D remains unclear. Germline assignment: CDR1 SGHRS and CDR2 YFSETQ. The length of the CDR3 is 13 residues. The V end was cut by 0 bases, the J end by 5 bases, with 8 bases between. The DNA for the CDR3 is TGCGCCAGCAGCTTGGCTTTCGGGACTGAAGCTTTCTTT. It codes for CASSLAFGTEAFF.

The CDR3: CASKSFSYEQYF. The CDR3, as DNA: TGTGCCAGCAAATCATTCTCCTACGAGCAGTACTTC. V usage is TRBV2 and J usage is TRBJ2-7; no firm D call. Germline V gene data show CDR1 as SNHLY and CDR2 as FYNNEI. The CDR3 covers 12 residues. The V and J ends lost 7 bases and 0 bases respectively, with 7 bases between them. The whole variable domain, remainder taken from reference TRBV2 and TRBJ2-7, is EPEVTQTPSHQVTQMGQEVILRCVPISNHLYFYWYRQILGQKVEFLVSFYNNEISEKSEIFDDQFSVERPDGSNFTLKIRSTKLEDSAMYFCASKSFSYEQYFGPGTRLTVT.

There are a few counts of this clone. The chain combines TRBV12-3 or TRBV12-4 with TRBJ1-1; no definite D call. The V gene lost 10 bases and the J gene lost 2 bases, with 2 bases spanning the gap. The length of the CDR3 is 9 residues. The chain's CDR3 is CATNTEAFF. CDR3 coding DNA: TGTGCCACAAACACTGAAGCTTTCTTT.

V is TRBV10-1 and J is TRBJ2-1, with D possibly being TRBD1 (7 bases). Trimming took off 3 bases at V and 7 bases at J, with 13 bases between the two ends. The CDR3 runs 14 residues. CDR1 is WNHNN, CDR2 SYGVQD, per germline (reference sequence). The CDR3 nucleotides read TGCGCCAGCAGTGATGGGGGGACAGAAAATGAGCAGTTCTTC. This gives the protein CASSDGGTENEQFF.

V is TRBV29-1 and J is TRBJ2-7; TRBD2 matches at 7 bases. Germline CDR1 SQVTM, CDR2 ANQGSEA. This CDR3 is built from 14 residues. The V segment lost 1 base and the J segment 12 bases; nucleotides outside the gene matches: 15. CDR3 bases: TGCAGCGTTGAAGTTGCTACCGTAGGACTAGAAACGTACTTC. Its protein is CSVEVATVGLETYF.

This clone appeared once. The chain is built from TRBV28 and TRBJ2-6, with no clear D. This CDR3 has 15 residues. V dropped 3 bases and J dropped 4 bases, with 10 bases sitting between them. Germline-derived CDR1 and CDR2 are MDHEN and SYDVKM. This CDR3 reads CASSLWASGANVLTF. The CDR3 DNA reads TGTGCCAGCAGTTTGTGGGCGTCCGGGGCCAACGTCCTGACTTTC.

The V gene is TRBV3-1 (or the pseudogene TRBV3-2), the J gene TRBJ2-1; TRBD2 matches 11 bases. The CDR3 is 18 residues long. Germline CDR1 reads LGHDT; CDR2 reads YNNKEL (reference sequence). Trimming cost V 4 bases and J 3 bases; bases outside gene matches: 11. This CDR3 is CASSPYLAGGGDYNEQFF. CDR3 DNA sequence: TGTGCCAGCAGCCCCTACTTAGCGGGAGGGGGGGACTACAATGAGCAGTTCTTC.

The rearrangement links TRBV15 to TRBJ1-1; possible D gene TRBD1, 5 bases. Per germline, CDR1 LNHNV and CDR2 YYDKDF (reference sequence). The CDR3 covers 15 residues. Trimming removed 2 bases at V and 3 bases at J, with 13 bases between. This CDR3 is CATSRTITGDTEAFF. The CDR3 nucleotides read TGTGCCACCAGCAGAACTATAACGGGGGACACTGAAGCTTTCTTT.

This clone qualifies as medium-sized. The chain uses TRBV12-1 and TRBJ2-3; the table's D call of TRBD2 was not tested on the DNA. TRBV12-1 is a known pseudogene. This CDR3 spans 19 amino acids. CDR3 protein: CASSFGWAYRESCADTQYF. The CDR3 DNA follows: TGTGCCAGCAGCTTTGGTTGGGCATACCGGGAGAGCTGCGCAGATACGCAGTATTTT.

The rearrangement joins TRBV5-1 to TRBJ2-1; 9 bases line up with TRBD2. The germline V gene encodes CDR1 SGHRS and CDR2 YFSETQ. J lost 5 bases, V lost 0 bases, and 0 bases had no gene match. The CDR3 totals 14 residues. The CDR3 here is CASSLGLADNEQFF. CDR3 DNA: TGCGCCAGCAGCTTGGGACTAGCGGACAATGAGCAGTTCTTC.

This clone was found once. V and J are TRBV13 and TRBJ2-1; 12 bases are a match to TRBD2. After removal of 4 bases from V and 6 bases from J, the junction contained 1 base not matched to a gene. CDR1 is PRHDT, CDR2 FYEKMQ, per germline (reference sequence). This CDR3 is built from 14 residues. CDR3 in amino acids: CASSSGLAGNEQFF. The CDR3 DNA is TGTGCCAGCAGCTCGGGACTAGCGGGCAATGAGCAGTTCTTC. Full variable domain (missing parts from reference TRBV13 and TRBJ2-1): AAGVIQSPRHLIKEKRETATLKCYPIPRHDTVYWYQQGPGQDPQFLISFYEKMQSDKGSIPDRFSAQQFSDYHSELNMSSLELGDSALYFCASSSGLAGNEQFFGPGTRLTVL.

In regard to this clone: A read error may be the cause here, since a much bigger clone is one base away. The chain has TRBV5-4 and TRBJ2-3; 11 nucleotides line up with TRBD2. After removal of 5 bases from V and 0 bases from J, the junction contained 2 bases not matched to a gene. Germline V CDR1 and CDR2: SGHNT, YYREEE (reference sequence). The CDR3 covers 15 residues. CDR3 amino acids: CASSRTSGSTDTQYF. As DNA, the CDR3 is TGTGCCAGCAGTCGGACTAGCGGGAGCACAGATACGCAGTATTTT.

The chain couples TRBV5-6 to TRBJ2-3; TRBD1 aligns across 11 bases. The CDR3 totals 16 residues. In germline, CDR1 is SGHDT, CDR2 YYEEEE. V gave up 4 bases and J gave up 6 bases; unmatched junction bases: 10. CDR3 DNA sequence: TGTGCCAGCAGCAACACCGGGACAGGGGGGTTCGATACGCAGTATTTT. It specifies CASSNTGTGGFDTQYF.

The chain links TRBV19 to TRBJ1-5; no firm D call. CDR1 and CDR2 (germline): LNHDA, SQIVND (reference sequence). This CDR3 has 15 residues. The V end lost 6 bases, the J end lost 0 bases, and 12 bases lay between the germline ends. CDR3 DNA: TGTGCCAGTAGAGAGGCAGCTTATAGCAATCAGCCCCAGCATTTT. Amino acid sequence: CASREAAYSNQPQHF.

The V gene is TRBV19, the J gene TRBJ1-2; 7 bases match TRBD1. J lost 0 bases, V lost 4 bases, and 5 bases had no gene match. The germline CDR1 and CDR2 sequences are LNHDA and SQIVND (reference sequence). CDR3 size: 15 residues. The DNA of the CDR3 is TGTGCCAGTAGTACAACAGGGGTGACTAACTATGGCTACACCTTC. It codes for CASSTTGVTNYGYTF.